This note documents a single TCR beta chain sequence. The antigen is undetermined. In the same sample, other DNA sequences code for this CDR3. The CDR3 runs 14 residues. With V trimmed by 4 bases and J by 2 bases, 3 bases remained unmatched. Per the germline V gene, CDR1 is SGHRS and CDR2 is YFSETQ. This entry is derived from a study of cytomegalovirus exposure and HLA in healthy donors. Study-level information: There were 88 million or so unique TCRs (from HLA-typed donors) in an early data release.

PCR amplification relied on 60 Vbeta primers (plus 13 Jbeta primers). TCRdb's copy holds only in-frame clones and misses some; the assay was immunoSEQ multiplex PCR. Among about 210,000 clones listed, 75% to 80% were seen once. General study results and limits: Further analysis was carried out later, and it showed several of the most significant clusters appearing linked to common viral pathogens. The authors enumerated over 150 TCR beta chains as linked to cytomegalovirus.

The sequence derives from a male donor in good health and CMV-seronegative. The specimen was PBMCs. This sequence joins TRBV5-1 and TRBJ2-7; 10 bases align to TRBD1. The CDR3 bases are TGCGCCAGCAGCCCCGGACAGGGGGCCTACGAGCAGTACTTC. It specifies CASSPGQGAYEQYF.